The sample holds a few counts of the clone carrying this T cell receptor beta chain. Its antigen is as yet unknown. This entry comes from a study of cytomegalovirus exposure and HLA in healthy donors. Study-wide results and caveats: According to an earlier analysis, most TCR beta V segments yielded productive rearrangements about 90% or about 30% of the time. The investigators catalogued under 200 TCR beta chains as cytomegalovirus-associated. TCR beta V- and J-gene trimming was later associated with a missense DCLRE1C variant.

Germline CDR1 reads SQVTM; CDR2 reads ANQGSEA. CDR3 length: 12 amino acids. V lost 7 bases and J lost 6, with 14 bases in between. This PCR relied on a set of 60 Vbeta primers and 13 Jbeta primers. The method was immunoSEQ multiplex PCR; TCRdb's version includes in-frame clones alone and lacks a portion of them. The sample lists over 70,000 clones, 80% occurring once. The sequence was collected from a man aged 45-65 years in good health and CMV-seropositive. The V and J genes are TRBV29-1 and TRBJ2-3; a weak D match, TRBD2 (5 bases). Sequenced: PBMCs. This CDR3 is CSAGLLGDTQYF. The CDR3 nucleotides are TGCAGCGCCGGACTGTTGGGGGATACGCAGTATTTT.